The clone carrying this T cell receptor beta chain is identified as medium-sized from frequency. The germline V gene encodes CDR1 MNHEY and CDR2 SVGAGI. The CDR3 spans 16 residues. The sample is drawn from a study of T cell clusters in autoimmune cytopenias. Some 39,000 genome equivalents of blood DNA were amplified for TRB. One tube held mixed TRB-A and TRB-B primer pools for touch-down PCR. TCRdb reanalyzed the multiplex PCR reads and collapses them to one entry per CDR3 protein, without DNA. Recorded for this sample: about 1,900 distinct CDR3 sequences. What was sequenced was peripheral blood. The chain is built from TRBV6-5 and TRBJ2-1; TCRdb outputs TRBD1, but without DNA this stays unchecked. The receptor was isolated from a human donor with an autoimmune cytopenia, with autoimmune hepatitis or in good health (not recorded which). The CDR3 sequence: CASSTPPGDHYNEQFF.